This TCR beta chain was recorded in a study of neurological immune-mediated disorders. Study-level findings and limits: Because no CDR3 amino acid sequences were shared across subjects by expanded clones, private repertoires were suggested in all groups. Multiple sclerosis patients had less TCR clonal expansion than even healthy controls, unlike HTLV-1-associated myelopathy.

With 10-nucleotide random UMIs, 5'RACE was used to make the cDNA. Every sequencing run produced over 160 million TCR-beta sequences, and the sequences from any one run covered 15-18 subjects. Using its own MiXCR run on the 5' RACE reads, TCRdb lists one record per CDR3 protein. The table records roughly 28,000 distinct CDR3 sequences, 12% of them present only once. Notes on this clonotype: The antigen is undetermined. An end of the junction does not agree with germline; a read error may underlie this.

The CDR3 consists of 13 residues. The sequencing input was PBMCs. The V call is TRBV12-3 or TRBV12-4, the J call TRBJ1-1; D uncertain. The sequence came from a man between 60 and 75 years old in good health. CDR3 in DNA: TGTGCCAGCAGTGTTACAGCGAACACTGAAGATTTCTTT. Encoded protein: CASSVTANTEDFF.